This T cell receptor (beta chain) came from a study of early T cells in non-severe SARS-CoV-2 infection. Turning to the study itself: The chains were unpaired, and the sequenced material was bulk RNA from unsorted whole blood.

Study-wide results and limits: Matching against VDJdb likely underestimated virus-specific expansions, favoring anti-spike CD8.

Individual cDNA molecules each received unique molecular identifiers attached to them. From the 5' RACE reads, TCRdb called clonotypes with MiXCR, one entry per CDR3 protein. The sample yields 40,000 to 50,000 distinct CDR3 sequences, roughly 10% seen once. This clonotype was observed a few times. What it binds is not known. Germline lookup yields CDR1 KGHSH and CDR2 LQKENI. CDR3 length: 15 amino acids. Trimming pared 3 bases from V and 7 bases from J, leaving 16 bases between. The source is an adult who was a healthcare worker with PCR-confirmed SARS-CoV-2 infection or an uninfected control (not recorded which). Sequenced sample: whole blood. J is TRBJ1-5 and V is TRBV18; TRBD1 is a possible D gene (6 bases). The CDR3 DNA is TGTGCCAGCTCACCTGACAGAGGGGGTATCCAGCCCCAGCATTTT. The encoded protein is CASSPDRGGIQPQHF.